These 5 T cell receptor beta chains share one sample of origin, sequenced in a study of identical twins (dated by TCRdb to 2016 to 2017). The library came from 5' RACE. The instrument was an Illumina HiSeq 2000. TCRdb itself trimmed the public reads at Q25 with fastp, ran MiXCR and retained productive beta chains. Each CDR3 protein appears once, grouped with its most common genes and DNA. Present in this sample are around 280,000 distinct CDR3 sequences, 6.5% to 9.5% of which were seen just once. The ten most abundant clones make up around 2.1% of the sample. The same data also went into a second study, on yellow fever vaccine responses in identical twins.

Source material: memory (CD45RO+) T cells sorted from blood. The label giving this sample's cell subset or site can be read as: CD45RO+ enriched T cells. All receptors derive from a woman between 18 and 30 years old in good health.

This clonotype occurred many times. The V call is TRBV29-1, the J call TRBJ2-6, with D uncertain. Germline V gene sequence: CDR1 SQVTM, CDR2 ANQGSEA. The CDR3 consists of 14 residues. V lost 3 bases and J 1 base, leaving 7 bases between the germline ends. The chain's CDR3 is CSVDSTSGANVLTF. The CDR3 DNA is TGCAGCGTTGATTCAACGTCTGGGGCCAACGTCCTGACTTTC. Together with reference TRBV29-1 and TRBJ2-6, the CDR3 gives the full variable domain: SAVISQKPSRDICQRGTSLTIQCQVDSQVTMMFWYRQQPGQSLTLIATANQGSEATYESGFVIDKFPISRPNLTFSTLTVSNMSPEDSSIYLCSVDSTSGANVLTFGAGSRLTVL.

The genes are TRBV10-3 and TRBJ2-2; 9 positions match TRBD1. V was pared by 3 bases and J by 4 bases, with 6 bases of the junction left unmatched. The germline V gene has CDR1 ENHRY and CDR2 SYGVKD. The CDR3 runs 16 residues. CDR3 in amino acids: CAISDFRQGGTGELFF. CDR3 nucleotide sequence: TGTGCCATCAGTGATTTCCGACAGGGGGGCACCGGGGAGCTGTTTTTT.

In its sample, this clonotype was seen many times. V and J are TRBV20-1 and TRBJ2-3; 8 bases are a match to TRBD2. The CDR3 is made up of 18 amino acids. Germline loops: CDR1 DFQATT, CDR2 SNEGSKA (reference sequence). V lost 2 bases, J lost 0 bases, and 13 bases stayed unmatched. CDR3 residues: CSARSLALAGASTDTQYF. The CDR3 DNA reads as TGCAGTGCTAGATCTCTAGCCCTAGCGGGCGCTAGCACAGATACGCAGTATTTT.

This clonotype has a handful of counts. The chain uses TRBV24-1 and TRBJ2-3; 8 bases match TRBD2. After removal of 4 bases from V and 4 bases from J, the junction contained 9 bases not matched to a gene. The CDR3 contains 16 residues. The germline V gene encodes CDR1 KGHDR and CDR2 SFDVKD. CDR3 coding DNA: TGTGCCACCAGTGACACCGGGACTAGTCATTCAGATACGCAGTATTTT. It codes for CATSDTGTSHSDTQYF.

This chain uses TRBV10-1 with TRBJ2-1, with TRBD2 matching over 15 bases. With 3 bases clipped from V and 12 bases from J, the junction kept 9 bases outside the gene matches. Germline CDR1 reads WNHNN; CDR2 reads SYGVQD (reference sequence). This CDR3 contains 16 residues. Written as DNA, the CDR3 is TGCGCCAGCAGTGACTCCGGACTAGCGGGGGGGCTGTGGCAGTTCTTC. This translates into CASSDSGLAGGLWQFF.